This T cell receptor beta chain emerged from a study of T-cell reconstitution after alpha-beta-depleted transplantation in children. Unique molecular identifiers were incorporated during preparation of the TCRbeta library. MiXCR, applied by TCRdb to the PCR reads, yields one record per CDR3 protein. The repertoire has about 980,000 distinct CDR3 sequences, less than 30% of them found once; the top ten carry roughly 30%. Notes on the study in general: Where some patients showed high TCRbeta diversity at day 60, it came from recipient T cells and thymic progenitors that had survived.

Comment on this clonotype: Its specificity is unknown. The DNA is left out, because the CDR3 cannot be placed on it with certainty; the CDR3 is given as TCRdb lists it.

From its first to its last residue, the CDR3 has 12 amino acids. The TCR comes from a boy under two years old who had a stem cell transplant for SCID, so the T cells may come from the graft donor. Sequences were derived from PBMCs, mostly from graft donor cells, sampled 360 days after TCRalphabeta/CD19-depleted stem cell transplant. The V gene is TRBV12-3 or TRBV12-4, the J gene TRBJ1-2. CDR3 region: CASSDLFGLGTF.